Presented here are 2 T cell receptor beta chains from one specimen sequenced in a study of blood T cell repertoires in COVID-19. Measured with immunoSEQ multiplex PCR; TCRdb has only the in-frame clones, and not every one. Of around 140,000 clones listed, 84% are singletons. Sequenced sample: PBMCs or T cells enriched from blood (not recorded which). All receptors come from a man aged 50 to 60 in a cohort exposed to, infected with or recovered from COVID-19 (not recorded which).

CDR3 DNA: TGTGCCAGTAGTATAGGTAGCAGGGAAGGAACTGAAGCTTTCTTT. This translates into CASSIGSREGTEAFF. The chain uses TRBV19 and TRBJ1-1, with D perhaps matching TRBD1 (5 bases). The CDR3 extends over 15 amino acids. CDR1 LNHDA and CDR2 SQIVND come from the germline V gene (reference sequence). V shed 1 base and J shed 5 bases, with 14 bases lying between them.

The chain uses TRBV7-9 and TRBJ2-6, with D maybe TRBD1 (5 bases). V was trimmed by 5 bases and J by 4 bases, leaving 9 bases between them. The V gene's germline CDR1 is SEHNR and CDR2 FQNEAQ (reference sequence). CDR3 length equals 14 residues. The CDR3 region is CASSPQGGANVLTF. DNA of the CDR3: TGTGCCAGCAGCCCCCAGGGAGGGGCCAACGTCCTGACTTTC.